The T cell receptor (beta chain) under discussion was sequenced for a study of T-cell memory formation after mild COVID-19. At the level of the study: TCR clustering was largely donor specific.

Study-wide results and limits: For contracting clones, CD4+ ones sat mainly in CM and EM, CD8+ in EMRA. The finding that pre-infection memory included some responding clones suggested that cross-reactive memory joined. CD4+ bias marked clones expanding day 15 to 37, unlike balanced contracting clones.

In regard to this clonotype: Its specificity is not known.

One entry per CDR3 protein results from TCRdb running MiXCR on the 5' RACE reads. This table has under 300,000 distinct CDR3 sequences, approximately 7.6% appearing once. CDR1 SGHAT and CDR2 FQNNGV come from the germline V gene. The CDR3 covers 12 residues. The V end lost 4 bases, the J end lost 8 bases, and 9 bases lay between the germline ends. V usage is TRBV11-2 and J usage is TRBJ2-1, with no clear D. The TCR originated in a man aged 18 to 29 who had mild COVID-19 (a few samples of this study predate the infection). Cell type and time point are not known. The sequenced sample was PBMCs or a T cell subset sorted from them (not recorded which). CDR3 in amino acids: CASSSGSYEQFF. In nucleotides, the CDR3 is TGTGCCAGCAGCTCAGGCAGCTATGAGCAGTTCTTC.